This T cell receptor (beta chain) originates from a study of tumor-infiltrating lymphocytes in primary liver carcinoma. In the case of this clonotype: The conserved final phenylalanine or tryptophan is absent from the CDR3, which likely points to a read error.

CDR1 and CDR2 from the germline V gene are DFQATT and SNEGSKA (reference sequence). There are 15 residues in the CDR3. The J segment lost 0 bases and the V segment lost 5 bases, leaving 6 bases of the junction unmatched. Making TCR beta cDNA involved approximately 510 ng total RNA and a constant-region primer. TCR beta libraries came from three nested multiplex PCR rounds using slightly modified ARM-PCR. Rounds one and two of PCR, each of around 9 cycles, were primed with TRBV1-TRBV30 forward primers and a C-beta reverse primer. One entry per CDR3 protein results from TCRdb running MiXCR on the multiplex PCR reads. The sample carries roughly 70,000 distinct CDR3 sequences, approximately 74% recorded once. From around 20-30 mg of unsorted bulk tissue, DNA and RNA were co-extracted together.

The V and J genes are TRBV20-1 and TRBJ2-2, with TRBD1 identical over 7 bases. The sequencing input was liver tumor tissue from sampling region 4. As to subset: tumor region T4, right-lateral pole. The sequence derives from a man aged 40-55 years with primary liver carcinoma and hepatitis B virus infection. The CDR3 spells CSASPQGANTGELFS. The CDR3 DNA reads as TGCAGTGCTTCCCCGCAGGGGGCGAACACCGGGGAGCTGTTTTCT.